This is a list of T cell receptor beta chains from one sample in a study of post-analysis software for immune sequencing data. TCRdb ran MiXCR on the PCR reads and lists one entry per CDR3 protein. Counted here are fewer than 550,000 distinct CDR3 sequences, around 31% occurring once; the ten biggest clones make up about 5.6%. Sequencing was carried out using blood. These receptors were taken from a girl under 18 with multiple sclerosis. Each CDR3 is given with its conserved first and last residue. D genes are given only for firm matches. Expanded clones get a size class; other rows say once, few or many, or leave the size out.

v_call	d_call	clone_size	j_call	cdr3_aa	cdr3_nt
TRBV7-9	-	once	TRBJ1-1	CASSLRGPSTEAFF	TGTGCCAGCAGCTTAAGGGGCCCCTCCACTGAAGCTTTCTTT
TRBV20-1	TRBD2	-	TRBJ2-7	CSARATLAGGNEQYF	TGCAGTGCTAGGGCCACCCTAGCGGGGGGGAACGAGCAGTACTTC
TRBV4-1	-	-	TRBJ2-5	CASSQDRDIPQETQYF	TGCGCCAGCAGCCAAGATAGAGACATTCCTCAAGAGACCCAGTACTTC
TRBV10-2	-	-	TRBJ2-3	CASGQVADTQYF	TGCGCCAGCGGTCAGGTCGCAGATACGCAGTATTTT
TRBV6-1	TRBD1	-	TRBJ1-1	CASSDSTGLVLAEAFF	TGTGCCAGCAGTGATTCGACAGGGTTGGTATTAGCTGAAGCTTTCTTT
TRBV7-9	-	-	TRBJ2-1	CASSKGSGLYNEQFF	TGTGCCAGCAGCAAAGGGTCGGGCCTATACAATGAGCAGTTCTTC
TRBV5-1	TRBD2	few	TRBJ2-7	CASSIGPGLAVYEQYF	TGCGCCAGCAGCATAGGACCGGGACTAGCGGTCTACGAGCAGTACTTC
TRBV5-1	-	-	TRBJ2-7	CASSLAPGLLNSEQYF	TGCGCCAGCAGCTTGGCGCCGGGACTTCTCAATTCCGAGCAGTACTTC
TRBV25-1	-	few	TRBJ2-7	CASSEVGGYNEQYF	TGTGCCAGCAGTGAAGTCGGAGGCTACAATGAGCAGTACTTC
TRBV11-2	-	-	TRBJ1-1	CASSLEVRENTEAFF	TGTGCCAGCAGCTTAGAAGTCAGGGAGAACACTGAAGCTTTCTTT
TRBV18	TRBD1	few	TRBJ1-5	CASSPLRGGQPQHF	TGTGCCAGCTCACCACTCAGGGGGGGTCAGCCCCAGCATTTT
TRBV10-3	-	-	TRBJ2-1	CAISGGLQFF	TGTGCCATCAGCGGGGGCCTTCAGTTCTTC
TRBV20-1	-	-	TRBJ1-2	CSATQQDHYGYTF	TGCAGTGCTACTCAACAGGACCACTATGGCTACACCTTC
TRBV18	TRBD1	-	TRBJ1-4	CASSRGQSATNEKLFF	TGTGCCAGCTCACGGGGACAGAGTGCAACTAATGAAAAACTGTTTTTT
TRBV5-4	-	-	TRBJ2-3	CASSGRWGGATDTQYF	TGTGCCAGCAGCGGGCGGTGGGGGGGCGCGACAGATACGCAGTATTTT
TRBV28	-	-	TRBJ2-5	CASRKTGQETQYF	TGTGCCAGCAGAAAAACTGGGCAAGAGACCCAGTACTTC
TRBV7-9	TRBD1	-	TRBJ1-6	CASSPDGQGISPLHF	TGTGCCAGCAGCCCCGACGGACAGGGTATTTCACCCCTCCACTTT
TRBV7-2	TRBD2	many	TRBJ2-1	CASSPRTSGYNEQFF	TGTGCCAGCAGCCCTCGGACTAGCGGTTACAATGAGCAGTTCTTC
TRBV7-2	-	-	TRBJ2-1	CASSFARSYNEQFF	TGTGCCAGCAGTTTCGCTAGATCCTACAATGAGCAGTTCTTC
TRBV3-1	TRBD1	-	TRBJ1-6	CASSDGTASNSPLHF	TGTGCCAGCAGCGACGGGACAGCAAGTAATTCACCCCTCCACTTT
TRBV6-1	-	-	TRBJ2-1	CASSEGGDIQFF	TGTGCCAGCAGTGAAGGAGGGGACATACAGTTCTTC
TRBV29-1	-	-	TRBJ2-1	CSAAEPLYNEQFF	TGCAGCGCTGCAGAGCCTCTTTACAATGAGCAGTTCTTC
TRBV7-9	TRBD2	-	TRBJ2-5	CASSLSETSLLGQYF	TGTGCCAGCAGCTTATCGGAGACTAGCCTTTTAGGCCAGTACTTC
TRBV27	-	few	TRBJ2-5	CAVKGRETQYF	TGTGCCGTCAAGGGTAGGGAGACCCAGTACTTC
TRBV7-9	-	medium-sized	TRBJ2-1	CASSPDRLLYNEQFF	TGTGCCAGCAGCCCAGACCGGCTCCTTTACAATGAGCAGTTCTTC
TRBV5-1	-	-	TRBJ2-1	CASRPTVEPLETQFF	TGCGCCAGCAGACCGACAGTAGAGCCTTTAGAGACCCAGTTCTTC
TRBV12-3/TRBV12-4	TRBD1	-	TRBJ2-7	CASSPRPGTGTYEQYF	TGTGCCAGCAGTCCCCGACCCGGGACAGGCACCTACGAGCAGTACTTC
TRBV4-1	TRBD2	few	TRBJ2-1	CASSWRLAETYNEQFF	TGCGCCAGCAGCTGGAGACTAGCGGAAACCTACAATGAGCAGTTCTTC
TRBV5-1	TRBD1	few	TRBJ2-1	CASSSGGSGVNEQFF	TGCGCCAGCAGCTCAGGGGGTTCAGGGGTAAATGAGCAGTTCTTC
TRBV20-1	TRBD2	few	TRBJ2-3	CSATTSGGTDTQYF	TGCAGTGCTACGACTAGCGGGGGGACAGATACGCAGTATTTT
TRBV12-3/TRBV12-4	-	-	TRBJ1-1	CASAMNTEAFF	TGTGCCAGCGCGATGAACACTGAAGCTTTCTTT
TRBV7-8	-	-	TRBJ1-6	CASSLGAYDSPLHF	TGTGCCAGCAGCTTAGGGGCCTATGATTCGCCCCTCCACTTT
TRBV20-1	-	-	TRBJ2-2	CSATDTGELFF	TGCAGTGCTACAGACACCGGGGAGCTGTTTTTT
TRBV5-5	-	few	TRBJ2-1	CASSIPGGQGSKIWSYNEQFF	TGTGCCAGCAGCATTCCCGGGGGACAAGGGTCAAAAATTTGGTCCTACAATGAGCAGTTCTTC
TRBV6-2/TRBV6-3	-	-	TRBJ1-5	CASSTLRVPNQPQHF	TGTGCCAGCAGTACGCTCAGGGTCCCCAATCAGCCCCAGCATTTT
TRBV29-1	-	few	TRBJ1-2	CSVDVMGYGYTF	TGCAGCGTTGATGTGATGGGGTATGGCTACACCTTC
TRBV20-1	-	-	TRBJ2-1	CSAREVAGSYNEQFF	TGCAGTGCTAGAGAGGTCGCGGGGTCCTACAATGAGCAGTTCTTC
TRBV6-6	-	few	TRBJ1-1	CATLFGERTEAFF	TGTGCCACCCTCTTCGGAGAACGCACTGAAGCTTTCTTT
TRBV3-1	TRBD1	few	TRBJ1-2	CASSQLAGGDYGYTF	TGTGCCAGCAGCCAATTGGCAGGGGGCGACTATGGCTACACCTTC
TRBV6-1	TRBD2	few	TRBJ2-1	CASSFGLAGGLKNEQFF	TGTGCCAGCAGCTTCGGACTAGCGGGGGGGCTGAAGAATGAGCAGTTCTTC
TRBV3-1	-	-	TRBJ2-7	CASSQPMGEEEQYF	TGTGCCAGCAGCCAACCAATGGGGGAGGAAGAGCAGTACTTC
TRBV5-6	-	-	TRBJ1-3	CASSAAGISGNTIYF	TGTGCCAGCAGCGCGGCTGGGATCTCTGGAAACACCATATATTTT
TRBV7-2	-	few	TRBJ2-3	CASTIYEGGRYF	TGTGCCAGCACCATCTACGAGGGGGGAAGGTATTTT
TRBV15	-	-	TRBJ2-5	CAASRTGSYQETQYF	TGTGCCGCCAGCAGGACGGGTTCGTACCAAGAGACCCAGTACTTC
TRBV19	-	few	TRBJ1-2	CASSLLIQNPRGSYGYTF	TGTGCCAGTAGTCTACTGATACAGAACCCTAGGGGGTCCTATGGCTACACCTTC
TRBV10-2	-	few	TRBJ2-5	CASALASETQYF	TGCGCCAGCGCCCTAGCGTCCGAGACCCAGTACTTC
TRBV9	-	few	TRBJ2-1	CASSVAGGNQGNEQFF	TGTGCCAGCAGCGTAGCGGGGGGCAACCAGGGAAATGAGCAGTTCTTC
TRBV5-5	TRBD1	few	TRBJ2-7	CASSAGQVTYEQYF	TGTGCCAGCAGCGCCGGACAGGTGACCTACGAGCAGTACTTC
TRBV5-4	TRBD2	-	TRBJ2-1	CASSSGTSGAREQFF	TGTGCCAGCAGCTCCGGGACTAGCGGGGCCCGTGAGCAGTTCTTC
TRBV20-1	TRBD2	-	TRBJ2-1	CSARGVGGAKDEQFF	TGCAGTGCTAGAGGGGTCGGGGGGGCCAAGGATGAGCAGTTCTTC
TRBV6-4	TRBD2	few	TRBJ2-3	CASSQVGGLTDTQYF	TGTGCCAGCAGTCAGGTTGGGGGACTAACAGATACGCAGTATTTT
TRBV28	-	-	TRBJ1-2	CASSPLGYGYTF	TGTGCCAGCAGTCCGCTAGGATATGGCTACACCTTC
TRBV5-1	-	few	TRBJ2-7	CASSLESGVRGYEQYF	TGCGCCAGCAGCTTGGAGAGCGGGGTAAGGGGGTACGAGCAGTACTTC
TRBV2	TRBD2	-	TRBJ2-1	CASRLAAYNEQFF	TGTGCCAGCAGGCTAGCGGCTTACAATGAGCAGTTCTTC
TRBV11-2	TRBD1	-	TRBJ2-3	CASSIDRVAQYF	TGTGCCAGCAGCATCGACAGGGTCGCGCAGTATTTT
TRBV24-1	-	-	TRBJ2-2	CATSDETENTGELFF	TGTGCCACCAGTGATGAGACAGAGAACACCGGGGAGCTGTTTTTT
TRBV20-1	TRBD2	-	TRBJ2-7	CSARDPTSGGGEQYF	TGCAGTGCTAGAGACCCGACTAGCGGGGGAGGCGAGCAGTACTTC
TRBV7-2	-	-	TRBJ1-1	CASSLAPGGSTEAFF	TGTGCCAGCAGCTTAGCGCCGGGCGGGAGCACTGAAGCTTTCTTT